This is a list of T cell receptor beta chains from one sample in a study of early T cells in non-severe SARS-CoV-2 infection. MiXCR, run by TCRdb on the 5' RACE reads, gives a single entry per CDR3 protein. The sample yields tens of thousands of distinct CDR3 sequences, 12% seen once. What was sequenced was whole blood. These receptors originate from an adult who was a healthcare worker with PCR-confirmed SARS-CoV-2 infection or an uninfected control (not recorded which). CDR3s include the opening cysteine and the closing phenylalanine or tryptophan. A D gene is named only where the DNA matches it firmly. Clone size is shown for a subset of rows, as once, few, many or a class of expanded clone.

abundance: few; v_gene: TRBV30; d_gene: .; j_gene: TRBJ2-5; CDR3nt: TGTGCCTGGAGTGTAGGGGGCCAAGAGACCCAGTACTTC; CDR3aa: CAWSVGGQETQYF
abundance: few; v_gene: TRBV6-5; d_gene: .; j_gene: TRBJ1-4; CDR3nt: TGTGCCAGCAGTTACCTGAACGAAAAAAATGAAAAACTGTTTTTT; CDR3aa: CASSYLNEKNEKLFF
abundance: .; v_gene: TRBV18; d_gene: TRBD2; j_gene: TRBJ2-1; CDR3nt: TGTGCCAGCTCACCCCAGCGGGGGACTAACAATGAGCAGTTCTTC; CDR3aa: CASSPQRGTNNEQFF
abundance: many; v_gene: TRBV6-5; d_gene: .; j_gene: TRBJ1-3; CDR3nt: TGTGCCAGCAGTACGTCCCAGGGAGGTGGAAACACCATATATTTT; CDR3aa: CASSTSQGGGNTIYF
abundance: .; v_gene: TRBV5-5; d_gene: .; j_gene: TRBJ1-1; CDR3nt: TGTGCCAGCAGCTGGAGACAGTTAGGGGGAACTGAAGCTTTCTTT; CDR3aa: CASSWRQLGGTEAFF
abundance: many; v_gene: TRBV9; d_gene: .; j_gene: TRBJ2-1; CDR3nt: TGTGCCAGCAGCGTAGAGACTAGTGGTAGCAATGAGCAGTTCTTC; CDR3aa: CASSVETSGSNEQFF
abundance: many; v_gene: TRBV7-6; d_gene: TRBD1; j_gene: TRBJ2-2; CDR3nt: TGTGCCAGCAGCCACAGGGGGTGGCCCCCCGTGACCGGGGAGCTGTTTTTT; CDR3aa: CASSHRGWPPVTGELFF
abundance: few; v_gene: TRBV29-1; d_gene: .; j_gene: TRBJ2-3; CDR3nt: TGCAGCGTTGAAGAGGGCAAGGGAGATACGCAGTATTTT; CDR3aa: CSVEEGKGDTQYF
abundance: many; v_gene: TRBV4-1; d_gene: .; j_gene: TRBJ1-2; CDR3nt: TGCGCCAGCAGCCAAGTGCCCAGGGATAATGGCTACACCTTC; CDR3aa: CASSQVPRDNGYTF
abundance: few; v_gene: TRBV7-9; d_gene: .; j_gene: TRBJ1-1; CDR3nt: TGTGCCAGCAGCTTTACAGCGGACACTGAAGCTTTCTTT; CDR3aa: CASSFTADTEAFF
abundance: .; v_gene: TRBV15; d_gene: TRBD1; j_gene: TRBJ1-1; CDR3nt: TGTGCCACCGCACGGGACAGGGGCATGAACACTGAAGCTTTCTTT; CDR3aa: CATARDRGMNTEAFF
abundance: many; v_gene: TRBV20-1; d_gene: .; j_gene: TRBJ1-1; CDR3nt: TGCAGTGCTAGGGACCAGGAGAACACTGAAGCTTTCTTT; CDR3aa: CSARDQENTEAFF
abundance: few; v_gene: TRBV11-2; d_gene: .; j_gene: TRBJ1-1; CDR3nt: TGTGCCAGCAGCCGAGATGGGACTGAAGCTTTCTTT; CDR3aa: CASSRDGTEAFF
abundance: .; v_gene: TRBV4-3; d_gene: .; j_gene: TRBJ1-4; CDR3nt: TGCGCCAGCAGCCAAGACAGGTCGGAAAAACTGTTTTTT; CDR3aa: CASSQDRSEKLFF
abundance: many; v_gene: TRBV9; d_gene: TRBD1; j_gene: TRBJ2-7; CDR3nt: TGTGCCAGCAGCGCGGGACAGGGGACCTACGAGCAGTACTTC; CDR3aa: CASSAGQGTYEQYF